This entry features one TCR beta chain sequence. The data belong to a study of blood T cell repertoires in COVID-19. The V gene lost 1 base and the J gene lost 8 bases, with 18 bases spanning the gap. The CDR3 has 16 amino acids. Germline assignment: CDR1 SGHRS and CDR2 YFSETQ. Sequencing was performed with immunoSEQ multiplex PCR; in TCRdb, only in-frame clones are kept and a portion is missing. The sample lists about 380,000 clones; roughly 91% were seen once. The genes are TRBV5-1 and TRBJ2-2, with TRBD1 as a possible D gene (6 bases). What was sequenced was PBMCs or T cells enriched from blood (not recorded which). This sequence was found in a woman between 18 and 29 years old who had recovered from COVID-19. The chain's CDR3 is CASSLSVGRGPGELFF. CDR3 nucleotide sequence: TGCGCCAGCAGCTTGTCCGTGGGCAGGGGACCGGGGGAGCTGTTTTTT.